Listed below are T cell receptor beta chains from one sample, sequenced in a study of T cells in tuberculosis. Profiling relied on immunoSEQ multiplex PCR, and the TCRdb table lists in-frame clones only, not all of them. The table lists more than 30,000 clones, 85% to 95% of them singletons, with over 10% in the top ten. The sequenced material came from PBMCs. These receptors were collected from a donor aged 10-30 years with latent tuberculosis or without tuberculosis infection. Some clones in this sample may be carry-over from other donors' samples. The CDR3 runs from the conserved cysteine through the conserved F or W. A D gene is named only where the DNA matches it firmly. Only part of the rows carry a size: once, few, many, or a class if the clone is expanded.

size: -; J: TRBJ2-3; V: TRBV7-9; D: -; CDR3: CASSFYTDTQYF; DNA: TGTGCCAGCAGCTTCTACACAGATACGCAGTATTTT
size: -; J: TRBJ1-1; V: TRBV6-5; D: -; CDR3: CASRQLTGLTTEAFF; DNA: TGTGCCAGCAGACAACTTACGGGTTTGACCACTGAAGCTTTCTTT
size: -; J: TRBJ1-5; V: TRBV6-5; D: -; CDR3: CASSPAVGNQPQHF; DNA: TGTGCCAGCAGTCCCGCGGTTGGCAATCAGCCCCAGCATTTT
size: -; J: TRBJ1-4; V: TRBV7-9; D: -; CDR3: CASSSARRVTNEKLFF; DNA: TGTGCCAGCAGCTCCGCCCGGAGGGTCACTAATGAAAAACTGTTTTTT
size: -; J: TRBJ1-5; V: TRBV6-1; D: -; CDR3: CASSETYLRGRRYSNQPQHF; DNA: TGTGCCAGCAGTGAAACCTACCTTCGAGGGAGACGGTATAGCAATCAGCCCCAGCATTTT
size: -; J: TRBJ1-6; V: TRBV6-5; D: -; CDR3: CASSYDGPGTPLHF; DNA: TGTGCCAGCAGTTACGACGGTCCGGGAACACCCCTCCACTTT
size: -; J: TRBJ2-2; V: TRBV5-4; D: TRBD1; CDR3: CASSPGQAPFGELFF; DNA: TGTGCCAGCAGCCCCGGACAGGCCCCTTTCGGGGAGCTGTTTTTT
size: -; J: TRBJ2-3; V: TRBV27; D: TRBD1; CDR3: CASSLQGLTDTQYF; DNA: TGTGCCAGCAGCCTACAGGGGCTCACAGATACGCAGTATTTT
size: -; J: TRBJ2-3; V: TRBV5-8; D: -; CDR3: CASSFRTVFSTDTQYF; DNA: TGTGCCAGCAGCTTTCGGACAGTTTTTTCCACAGATACGCAGTATTTT
size: -; J: TRBJ2-4; V: TRBV27; D: TRBD1; CDR3: CASSDRGRAKNIQYF; DNA: TGTGCCAGTTCTGACAGGGGTCGAGCCAAAAACATTCAGTACTTC
size: -; J: TRBJ2-4; V: TRBV29-1; D: TRBD1; CDR3: CSVEDHQGVKNIQYF; DNA: TGCAGCGTTGAAGATCACCAGGGGGTCAAAAACATTCAGTACTTC
size: -; J: TRBJ1-2; V: TRBV29-1; D: -; CDR3: CSVATTANYGYTF; DNA: TGCAGCGTTGCAACGACAGCTAACTATGGCTACACCTTC
size: -; J: TRBJ2-7; V: TRBV4-3; D: -; CDR3: CASSLNGPGTYEQYF; DNA: TGCGCCAGCAGCCTAAACGGCCCAGGAACCTACGAGCAGTACTTC
size: -; J: TRBJ1-1; V: TRBV5-6; D: TRBD1; CDR3: CASSLGGGPLNGKAFF; DNA: TGTGCCAGCAGCTTGGGAGGGGGCCCTCTGAACGGAAAAGCTTTCTTT
size: once; J: TRBJ2-2; V: TRBV29-1; D: -; CDR3: CSVDAGRTGELFF; DNA: TGCAGCGTTGACGCAGGTCGGACCGGGGAGCTGTTTTTT
size: -; J: TRBJ1-4; V: TRBV12-5; D: -; CDR3: CASGLVIGTPNEKLFF; DNA: TGTGCTAGTGGTTTGGTAATCGGGACACCTAATGAAAAACTGTTTTTT
size: -; J: TRBJ1-1; V: TRBV30; D: TRBD1; CDR3: CAWTRTGGVSEAFF; DNA: TGTGCCTGGACCAGGACAGGGGGAGTCTCTGAAGCTTTCTTT
size: -; J: TRBJ2-5; V: TRBV18; D: -; CDR3: CASSPPTEETQYF; DNA: TGTGCCAGCTCACCACCGACTGAAGAGACCCAGTACTTC
size: -; J: TRBJ2-4; V: TRBV7-8; D: -; CDR3: CASSLGPGTDIQYF; DNA: TGTGCCAGCAGCTTAGGGCCGGGTACGGACATTCAGTACTTC
size: -; J: TRBJ2-1; V: TRBV4-1; D: -; CDR3: CASSQEGDYEQFF; DNA: TGCGCCAGCAGCCAAGAAGGGGATTATGAGCAGTTCTTC
size: -; J: TRBJ2-3; V: TRBV10-2; D: TRBD1; CDR3: CASSLSGTGTTDTQYF; DNA: TGCGCCAGCAGCCTAAGCGGGACAGGGACCACAGATACGCAGTATTTT
size: -; J: TRBJ1-4; V: TRBV4-2; D: -; CDR3: CASSQDPREQLFF; DNA: TGTGCCAGCAGCCAAGATCCCCGGGAACAACTGTTTTTT
size: once; J: TRBJ1-2; V: TRBV11-2; D: -; CDR3: CASSLEDFMYGYTF; DNA: TGTGCCAGCAGCTTAGAGGACTTTATGTATGGCTACACCTTC
size: -; J: TRBJ1-2; V: TRBV5-6; D: -; CDR3: CASSLGAYGYTF; DNA: TGTGCCAGCAGCTTAGGGGCGTATGGCTACACCTTC
size: -; J: TRBJ1-1; V: TRBV25-1; D: -; CDR3: CASSEFESMNTEAFF; DNA: TGTGCCAGCAGTGAATTCGAAAGCATGAACACTGAAGCTTTCTTT
size: -; J: TRBJ1-3; V: TRBV9; D: -; CDR3: CASSVRPGSGNTIYF; DNA: TGTGCCAGCAGCGTAAGGCCGGGCTCTGGAAACACCATATATTTT
size: -; J: TRBJ2-6; V: TRBV18; D: TRBD1; CDR3: CASSLGQAASGANVLTF; DNA: TGTGCCAGCTCACTGGGACAGGCGGCCTCTGGGGCCAACGTCCTGACTTTC
size: -; J: TRBJ1-1; V: TRBV6-5; D: -; CDR3: CASSNGGSSHEGAFF; DNA: TGTGCCAGCTCCAACGGGGGGAGTTCCCACGAGGGAGCTTTCTTT
size: -; J: TRBJ1-2; V: TRBV15; D: -; CDR3: CATSRDEQGYTF; DNA: TGTGCCACCAGCAGAGACGAACAGGGCTACACCTTC
size: -; J: TRBJ2-7; V: TRBV6-5; D: -; CDR3: CASSHDRRSYEQYF; DNA: TGTGCCAGCAGTCACGACAGGAGATCCTACGAGCAGTACTTC
size: -; J: TRBJ2-7; V: TRBV18; D: TRBD1; CDR3: CASSPPGQGNEQYF; DNA: TGTGCCAGCTCACCACCGGGACAGGGGAACGAGCAGTACTTC
size: once; J: TRBJ2-1; V: TRBV11-2; D: -; CDR3: CASSQGVGQFF; DNA: TGTGCCAGCAGCCAGGGTGTAGGGCAGTTCTTC
size: -; J: TRBJ1-3; V: TRBV4-1; D: -; CDR3: CASSREAGNTIYF; DNA: TGCGCCAGCAGCAGGGAGGCTGGAAACACCATATATTTT
size: -; J: TRBJ1-1; V: TRBV11-2; D: TRBD1; CDR3: CASSSGQGDTEAFF; DNA: TGTGCCAGCAGCTCCGGACAGGGAGACACTGAAGCTTTCTTT
size: -; J: TRBJ1-1; V: TRBV28; D: TRBD1; CDR3: CAHSGTVTTFF; DNA: TGTGCCCACTCCGGGACAGTGACAACTTTCTTT
size: -; J: TRBJ2-5; V: TRBV19; D: TRBD2; CDR3: CASSIRGEQTQYF; DNA: TGTGCCAGTAGTATCCGGGGGGAACAGACCCAGTACTTC
size: -; J: TRBJ1-2; V: TRBV6-5; D: -; CDR3: CASSYSGSMNYGYTF; DNA: TGTGCCAGCAGTTACTCGGGCAGCATGAACTATGGCTACACCTTC
size: few; J: TRBJ1-6; V: TRBV6-6; D: TRBD1; CDR3: CASSYSGDRVSPLHF; DNA: TGTGCCAGCAGTTACTCGGGGGACAGGGTTTCACCCCTCCACTTT
size: -; J: TRBJ1-3; V: TRBV18; D: -; CDR3: CASSTARPGNTIYF; DNA: TGTGCCAGCTCAACGGCCAGGCCTGGAAACACCATATATTTT
size: -; J: TRBJ1-3; V: TRBV5-1; D: -; CDR3: CASSLTGYGNTIYF; DNA: TGCGCCAGCAGCTTGACAGGGTATGGAAACACCATATATTTT
size: -; J: TRBJ1-1; V: TRBV29-1; D: TRBD1; CDR3: CSVEDRGLTEAFF; DNA: TGCAGCGTGGAGGACAGGGGGTTGACTGAAGCTTTCTTT
size: -; J: TRBJ2-7; V: TRBV18; D: -; CDR3: CASSEQGPYEQYF; DNA: TGTGCCAGCTCCGAACAGGGACCCTACGAGCAGTACTTC